A single T cell receptor beta chain is shown here with its context. Its antigen is still unknown. This record belongs to a study of blood T cells in healthy people across ages. Healthy Caucasian individuals from Russia aged roughly 6 to 90 were enrolled as donors. Isolation of PBMCs gave at least 7 million cells per sample. Study results and caveats: Reliance upon unsorted PBMCs precluded definitive naive versus antigen-experienced comparison. TCR beta diversity, measured per million T cells, fell in a roughly linear way with age.

Together with a sample-barcoded 5' primer, a J-beta primer mix was included in a second PCR lasting about 7 to 12 cycles. TCRdb re-analysed the 5' RACE reads in MiXCR, keeping a single row per CDR3 protein. The top ten hold about 21% of the sample, which has 700,000 to 1,000,000 distinct CDR3 sequences, about 42% seen once. The CDR3 consists of 16 residues. The germline V gene encodes CDR1 SQVTM and CDR2 ANQGSEA. J lost 1 base, V lost 1 base, and 7 bases had no gene match. The chain uses TRBV29-1 and TRBJ2-3, with TRBD1 matching over 8 bases. The specimen was blood. This TCR was recovered from a man aged 55 to 70 in good health. CDR3 nucleotide sequence: TGCAGCGTTGAAGGGGGCGACAGGGGCCGCACAGATACGCAGTATTTT. This encodes CSVEGGDRGRTDTQYF.